This entry is about one T cell receptor (beta chain). This sample was included in a study of Graves' ophthalmopathy and Graves' hyperthyroidism. Study overall: At initial diagnosis, peripheral blood was obtained, and this preceded any treatment.

Beta-chain TCR CDR3 regions were amplified from RNA transcripts. Amplification began with first-round RT-PCR using HTBI primers, then second-round multiplex PCR was performed. TCRdb called the multiplex PCR reads again in MiXCR, with one record for every CDR3 protein. In the table there are around 660,000 distinct CDR3 sequences, about two fifths of which are singletons. CDR3 length: 16 residues. V lost 8 bases and J 3 bases, leaving 23 bases between the germline ends. The V gene's germline CDR1 is SEHNR and CDR2 FQNEAQ (reference sequence). The chain is built from TRBV7-9 and TRBJ2-7; TRBD1 is a possible D gene (6 bases). This receptor was identified in an adult man with Graves' ophthalmopathy. Sequenced material: peripheral blood. This CDR3 is CASGASSGGHHYEQYF. CDR3 in DNA: TGTGCCAGCGGAGCGAGCTCTGGGGGACACCACTACGAGCAGTACTTC. Together with reference TRBV7-9 and TRBJ2-7, the CDR3 gives the full variable domain: DTGVSQNPRHKITKRGQNVTFRCDPISEHNRLYWYRQTLGQGPEFLTYFQNEAQLEKSRLLSDRFSAERPKGSFSTLEIQRTEQGDSAMYLCASGASSGGHHYEQYFGPGTRLTVT.